Below are 17 T cell receptor beta chains sequenced from a single sample in a study of blood T cell repertoires in COVID-19. TCRdb's table, derived via immunoSEQ multiplex PCR, lists solely in-frame clones and lacks some. The table records roughly 300,000 clones, about 88% of them present only once. Material for sequencing was peripheral blood. Receptors originate from a human donor with COVID-19, enrolled during active disease. The donor label of this sample is uncertain.

CDR3 sequence: CATRTELNTGELFF. The CDR3 DNA reads as TGTGCCACCCGGACAGAGCTGAACACCGGGGAGCTGTTTTTT. The genes are TRBV19 and TRBJ2-2; perhaps TRBD1 as D (6 bases). From germline, CDR1 is LNHDA and CDR2 SQIVND (reference sequence). V was clipped by 10 bases and J by 1 base, with 13 bases between them. This CDR3 is built from 14 residues.

This clone was recorded a few times. V gene TRBV11-3 combines with J gene TRBJ2-1, with 12 positions matching TRBD2. Losses at the gene ends were 5 bases for V and 10 bases for J; bases not matched to a gene: 9. The germline gives CDR1 SGHNT, CDR2 YENEEA. The length of the CDR3 is 15 residues. This CDR3 reads CASSPGRLAGAEQFF. Written as DNA, the CDR3 is TGTGCCAGCAGCCCCGGCCGACTAGCGGGGGCGGAGCAGTTCTTC.

This CDR3 is CASSLLGPETEAFF. The CDR3 DNA is TGCGCCAGCAGCTTGCTGGGGCCGGAAACTGAAGCTTTCTTT. The rearrangement links TRBV5-1 to TRBJ1-1, with a possible D match to TRBD1 (5 bases). The CDR3 consists of 14 residues. The germline V gene encodes CDR1 SGHRS and CDR2 YFSETQ. V lost 1 base, J lost 5 bases, and 12 bases lay in between.

The chain has TRBV6-5 and TRBJ1-6; D is perhaps TRBD1 (6 bases). From germline, CDR1 is MNHEY and CDR2 SVGAGI. The CDR3 spans 14 residues. The V end lost 5 bases, the J end lost 8 bases, and 13 bases lay between the germline ends. The CDR3 loop reads CASSTGTVDSPLHF. As DNA, the CDR3 is TGTGCCAGCAGTACAGGGACGGTGGATTCACCCCTCCACTTT.

The chain employs TRBV7-4 and TRBJ1-6; D possibly corresponds to TRBD1 (5 bases). This CDR3 is built from 19 residues. The V end was cut by 0 bases, the J end by 0 bases, with 15 bases between. Germline V gene data show CDR1 as SGHVT and CDR2 as SQSDAQ. This chain's CDR3 is CASSLAPRRDYSYNSPLHF. In DNA, the CDR3 is TGTGCCAGCAGCTTAGCCCCCCGTCGGGACTACTCCTATAATTCACCCCTCCACTTT. Complete variable domain (other parts from reference TRBV7-4 and TRBJ1-6): GAGVSQSPRYKVAKRGRDVALRCDSISGHVTLYWYRQTLGQGSEVLTYSQSDAQRDKSGRPSGRFSAERPERSVSTLKIQRTEQGDSAVYLCASSLAPRRDYSYNSPLHFGNGTRLTVT.

This sequence joins TRBV9 and TRBJ2-3, with D tentatively TRBD2 (6 bases). Germline CDR1 SGDLS, CDR2 YYNGEE. This CDR3 is built from 14 residues. V lost 6 bases, J lost 4 bases, and 15 bases lay in between. In DNA form, the CDR3 reads TGTGCCAGCACGACCGGAGGGGTGGCAGATACGCAGTATTTT. It is translated as CASTTGGVADTQYF. Complete variable domain (other parts from reference TRBV9 and TRBJ2-3): DSGVTQTPKHLITATGQRVTLRCSPRSGDLSVYWYQQSLDQGLQFLIQYYNGEERAKGNILERFSAQQFPDLHSELNLSSLELGDSALYFCASTTGGVADTQYFGPGTRLTVL.

The rearrangement joins TRBV19 to TRBJ1-2; TRBD1 might be the D (5 bases). The CDR3 is made up of 13 amino acids. Germline CDR1 is LNHDA and CDR2 is SQIVND (reference sequence). Trimming removed 5 bases at V and 3 bases at J, with 10 bases between. CDR3 sequence reads: CASSVSGDYGYTF. The CDR3, as DNA: TGTGCCAGTAGTGTATCGGGGGACTATGGCTACACCTTC.

V is TRBV29-1 and J is TRBJ1-2; D gene ambiguous. Trimming pared 7 bases from V and 4 bases from J, leaving 10 bases between. The V gene's germline CDR1 is SQVTM and CDR2 ANQGSEA. This CDR3 spans 11 amino acids. The CDR3 bases are TGCAGCGGCGGGTCCAGCTATGGCTACACCTTC. Encoded protein: CSGGSSYGYTF.

The gene calls are TRBV30 and TRBJ2-7, with 9 bases lining up with TRBD1. Germline CDR1 and CDR2: GTSNPN and SVGIG (reference sequence). Trimming cost V 2 bases and J 4 bases; bases outside gene matches: 6. The CDR3 has 14 residues. For the CDR3, the DNA is TGTGCCTGGAGTTGGGGGACAGGGAAGTACGAGCAGTACTTC. The encoded protein is CAWSWGTGKYEQYF.

This clone was picked up one time. This chain connects TRBV4-3 to TRBJ1-1; perhaps TRBD1 as D (6 bases). Germline-derived CDR1 and CDR2 are LGHNA and YSLEER. CDR3 length equals 15 residues. Trimming removed 0 bases at V and 1 base at J, with 9 bases between. CDR3 sequence reads: CASSQDGGPNTEAFF. In nucleotides, the CDR3 is TGCGCCAGCAGCCAAGATGGGGGCCCGAACACTGAAGCTTTCTTT.

The rearrangement joins TRBV9 to TRBJ2-7; the match to TRBD1 covers 9 bases. The CDR3 length is 15 residues. Germline CDR1 and CDR2: SGDLS and YYNGEE. J was trimmed by 7 bases and V by 0 bases; bases with no gene match: 8. The CDR3 DNA is TGTGCCAGCAGCGTAGCAGTACAGGGGGCGGGTGAGCAGTACTTC. Translation gives CASSVAVQGAGEQYF.

V gene TRBV7-8 combines with J gene TRBJ2-5, with D unresolved. Germline-derived CDR1 and CDR2 are SGHVS and FQNEAQ. CDR3 length equals 14 residues. V dropped 1 base and J dropped 5 bases, with 11 bases sitting between them. CDR3 residues: CASSLGAQTETQYF. In nucleotides, the CDR3 is TGTGCCAGCAGCTTAGGGGCCCAGACGGAGACCCAGTACTTC.

Here the CDR3 reads CASSPGTRYEQYF. The CDR3 coding sequence is TGTGCCAGCAGTCCTGGGACTCGCTACGAGCAGTACTTC. The chain couples TRBV27 to TRBJ2-7, with a weak D call TRBD2 (6 bases). This CDR3 is built from 13 residues. Germline V lookup: CDR1 MNHEY, CDR2 SMNVEV (reference sequence). With 5 bases removed from V and 3 bases from J, the gap between germline ends came to 11 bases.

This clone was counted only a few times. V is TRBV5-1 and J is TRBJ1-1; perhaps TRBD1 as D (5 bases). The CDR3 totals 13 residues. V shed 7 bases and J shed 4 bases, with 14 bases lying between them. CDR1 SGHRS and CDR2 YFSETQ come from the germline V gene. The CDR3: CASGTLGGTEAFF. DNA of the CDR3: TGCGCCAGCGGCACATTGGGGGGCACTGAAGCTTTCTTT.

The chain joins TRBV2 to TRBJ2-7, with 9 bases identical to TRBD2. Losses at the gene ends were 8 bases for V and 6 bases for J; bases not matched to a gene: 14. The CDR3 is 15 residues long. Germline loops: CDR1 SNHLY, CDR2 FYNNEI. DNA for the CDR3: TGTGCCAGCTCCCAGGAGAGCGGGGGGCTATTCGAGCAGTACTTC. Protein: CASSQESGGLFEQYF.

The chain recombines TRBV7-3 with TRBJ1-2, with 10 positions matching TRBD1. The CDR3 sequence is 14 residues long. Germline CDR1 SGHTA, CDR2 FQGTGA. V lost 4 bases, J lost 8 bases, and 7 bases stayed unmatched. CDR3 bases: TGTGCCAGCAGCTCCCTAGGGACAGGGGAAGGCTACACCTTC. This encodes CASSSLGTGEGYTF.

The sample holds a few counts of this clone. CDR3 loop: CASSLGAGASTDTQYF. CDR3 nucleotides: TGTGCCAGCAGCTTGGGCGCAGGGGCTAGCACAGATACGCAGTATTTT. The chain couples TRBV5-4 to TRBJ2-3; D possibly corresponds to TRBD1 (6 bases). This CDR3 comprises 16 residues. The V end lost 0 bases, the J end lost 0 bases, and 11 bases lay between the germline ends. CDR1 is SGHNT, CDR2 YYREEE, per germline (reference sequence).